In this sample, the clone carrying this T cell receptor (beta chain) turned up many times. What it binds is not known. This entry comes from a study of neurological immune-mediated disorders. Notes on the study in general: TCR-beta repertoires seemed private in all groups, with no expanded CDR3 amino acid sequences shared. In HTLV-1-associated myelopathy, TCR clonal expansion was greatest, whereas multiple sclerosis had the least, falling below healthy controls.

CDR3 length: 16 amino acids. V shed 4 bases and J 9 bases; nucleotides not matched to a gene: 13. In germline, CDR1 is SGHRS, CDR2 YFSETQ. It was from 2 million PBMCs stored at -80 C that the unsorted libraries were obtained. The cDNA was synthesized by 5'RACE incorporating 10-nucleotide random UMIs. TCRdb itself ran the 5' RACE reads through MiXCR, one entry per CDR3 protein. The repertoire consists of fewer than 90,000 distinct CDR3 sequences, with 9% to 12% occurring once and the leading ten covering under 2%. The gene calls are TRBV5-1 and TRBJ2-1, with 10 nucleotides matching TRBD2. The sequence was collected from a man aged 35-49 years in good health. The sample comprised PBMCs. CDR3 sequence reads: CASSTPGASGGGEQFF. DNA for the CDR3: TGCGCCAGCAGCACCCCCGGGGCTAGCGGGGGTGGTGAGCAGTTCTTC. Using reference TRBV5-1 and TRBJ2-1 for the parts outside the CDR3, the full variable domain is KAGVTQTPRYLIKTRGQQVTLSCSPISGHRSVSWYQQTPGQGLQFLFEYFSETQRNKGNFPGRFSGRQFSNSRSEMNVSTLELGDSALYLCASSTPGASGGGEQFFGPGTRLTVL.